What follows are 27 T cell receptor beta chains derived from one specimen sequenced in a study of beta chain features in type 1 diabetes. The isolated RNA, all of it, was reverse transcribed, so expressed TCRB transcripts were what got sequenced. Data came from immunoSEQ multiplex PCR; TCRdb stores just in-frame clones and leaves some out. The sample lists 450,000 or so clones; about an eighth were seen once. The sequencing sample was made of naive CD4+ T cells from blood. The receptors stem from a young woman in good health.

This clone appeared a few times. The J gene is TRBJ2-3, the V gene TRBV2; D is uncertain. The CDR3 runs to 11 residues. The germline CDR1 and CDR2 sequences are SNHLY and FYNNEI. Trimming shortened V by 6 bases and J by 7 bases, and 8 bases separated the two germline ends. CDR3: CASSPLNTQYF. The CDR3 nucleotides are TGTGCCAGCAGCCCACTAAATACGCAGTATTTT.

There are a few counts of this clone. This chain links TRBV7-6 with TRBJ2-3; D gene uncertain. With 4 bases removed from V and 2 bases from J, the gap between germline ends came to 4 bases. The CDR3 runs to 12 residues. Germline CDR1 reads SGHVS; CDR2 reads FNYEAQ. The CDR3 nucleotides are TGTGCCAGCAGCTCAACCACAGATACGCAGTATTTT. Protein sequence: CASSSTTDTQYF.

This clone came up a few times. The chain joins TRBV4-1 to TRBJ2-5; 9 nucleotides match TRBD2. The CDR3 totals 16 residues. V shed 1 base, J shed 4 bases, and the junction held 7 bases outside the gene matches. Germline lookup yields CDR1 MGHRA and CDR2 YSYEKL. In DNA form, the CDR3 reads TGCGCCAGCAGCCAAGTTCGCGGGGGGGCCGGAGAGACCCAGTACTTC. This encodes CASSQVRGGAGETQYF.

In this sample, this clone turned up a few times. The chain has TRBV15 and TRBJ2-6, with D unresolved. The CDR3 contains 16 residues. Germline CDR1 LNHNV, CDR2 YYDKDF (reference sequence). V lost 2 bases and J lost 0, with 8 bases in between. The CDR3 DNA reads as TGTGCCACCAGCAGATACGATGACTCTGGGGCCAACGTCCTGACTTTC. The encoded protein is CATSRYDDSGANVLTF.

This clone was detected a few times. The chain is built from TRBV25-1 and TRBJ2-3; D call uncertain. CDR3 length equals 13 residues. V was shortened by 1 base and J by 3 bases, with 5 bases between the two germline ends. Germline V gene data show CDR1 as MGHDK and CDR2 as SYGVNS. CDR3: CASSEFTTDTQYF. Written as DNA, the CDR3 is TGTGCCAGCAGTGAATTCACGACAGATACGCAGTATTTT.

In its sample, this clone was seen a few times. The chain links TRBV29-1 to TRBJ2-1; 10 nucleotides match TRBD1. The CDR3 loop spans 13 amino acids. Germline V gene sequence: CDR1 SQVTM, CDR2 ANQGSEA. V was pared by 7 bases and J by 7 bases, with 7 bases of the junction left unmatched. The CDR3 region is CSARQGANNEQFF. The DNA of the CDR3 is TGCAGCGCCAGACAGGGGGCCAATAATGAGCAGTTCTTC.

This clone occurred a few times. The gene calls are TRBV7-9 and TRBJ2-3; 8 bases map to TRBD1. The CDR3 is 16 residues long. Germline CDR1 and CDR2: SEHNR and FQNEAQ (reference sequence). Unmatched junction bases numbered 8, after V lost 4 bases and J lost 2 bases. The CDR3 nucleotides are TGTGCCAGCAGCTCTCCTAGACAGGGGCTCACAGATACGCAGTATTTT. Its translation: CASSSPRQGLTDTQYF.

The V gene is TRBV6-1, the J gene TRBJ1-6, with TRBD1 as a possible D gene (6 bases). The germline V gene has CDR1 MNHNS and CDR2 SASEGT. Trimming pared 9 bases from V and 2 bases from J, leaving 11 bases between. The CDR3 loop spans 14 amino acids. The DNA for the CDR3 is TGTGCCAGTGGACAGACCGCCTATAATTCACCCCTCCACTTT. Translated: CASGQTAYNSPLHF.

The chain couples TRBV7-9 to TRBJ2-1; D gene uncertain. Germline lookup yields CDR1 SEHNR and CDR2 FQNEAQ (reference sequence). The germline V and J ends were trimmed by 5 bases and 8 bases, with 10 bases remaining between them. This CDR3 is built from 12 residues. The CDR3 nucleotides are TGTGCCAGCAGCATTTCAGTGGATGAGCAGTTCTTC. This gives the protein CASSISVDEQFF.

V gene TRBV7-3 combines with J gene TRBJ1-6; 9 bases are shared with TRBD1. The CDR3 contains 17 residues. The J segment lost 2 bases and the V segment lost 5 bases, leaving 7 bases of the junction unmatched. Germline V gene lookup returns CDR1 SGHTA and CDR2 FQGTGA. In nucleotides, the CDR3 is TGTGCCAGCAGCCCAACGGGACAGGGAACCTATAATTCACCCCTCCACTTT. Translating it yields CASSPTGQGTYNSPLHF.

This clone has more than one count but fewer than ten. The chain combines TRBV7-3 with TRBJ2-3; unclear D gene. The germline CDR1 and CDR2 sequences are SGHTA and FQGTGA. Trimming cost V 3 bases and J 0 bases, with 7 bases left between them. This CDR3 is 14 amino acids long. As DNA, the CDR3 is TGTGCCAGCAGCTTTGTAGGTAGCACAGATACGCAGTATTTT. Protein product: CASSFVGSTDTQYF. The whole variable domain, remainder taken from reference TRBV7-3 and TRBJ2-3, is GAGVSQTPSNKVTEKGKYVELRCDPISGHTALYWYRQSLGQGPEFLIYFQGTGAADDSGLPNDRFFAVRPEGSVSTLKIQRTERGDSAVYLCASSFVGSTDTQYFGPGTRLTVL.

The V call is TRBV2, the J call TRBJ2-1; D remains unclear. The germline gives CDR1 SNHLY, CDR2 FYNNEI. The CDR3 covers 15 residues. V was trimmed by 2 bases and J by 0 bases, leaving 8 bases between them. For the CDR3, the DNA is TGTGCCAGCAGTGAACACGTGAGCTCCTACAATGAGCAGTTCTTC. As protein: CASSEHVSSYNEQFF.

Worth noting for this clone: Being one base from a much bigger clone, this may be a read error. This same CDR3 is encoded by further DNA sequences in the sample. V is TRBV2 and J is TRBJ2-5; D gene uncertain. The CDR3 covers 11 residues. Trimming stripped 4 bases from V and 5 bases from J, with 5 bases between. Germline CDR1 is SNHLY and CDR2 is FYNNEI. The CDR3 is CASSVGETQYF. The DNA of the CDR3 is TGTGCCAGCAGTGTAGGGGAGACCCAGTACTTC.

The chain uses TRBV16 and TRBJ2-7, with 7 bases identical to TRBD1. The V segment lost 3 bases and the J segment 3 bases; nucleotides outside the gene matches: 5. Germline V gene lookup returns CDR1 KGHSY and CDR2 FQNENV. The CDR3 runs to 14 residues. The CDR3 nucleotides are TGTGCCAGCAGCCATGACAGGGTCGGCTACGAGCAGTACTTC. Protein sequence: CASSHDRVGYEQYF. Together with reference TRBV16 and TRBJ2-7, the CDR3 gives the full variable domain: GEEVAQTPKHLVRGEGQKAKLYCAPIKGHSYVFWYQQVLKNEFKFLISFQNENVFDETGMPKERFSAKCLPNSPCSLEIQATKLEDSAVYFCASSHDRVGYEQYFGPGTRLTVT.

V and J are TRBV30 and TRBJ1-2, with D unclear. CDR1 and CDR2 (germline): GTSNPN, SVGIG (reference sequence). This CDR3 comprises 12 residues. Trimming left V 2 bases short and J 4 bases short, with 8 bases between. CDR3 sequence (DNA): TGTGCCTGGAGTCGAGGGTTCTATGGCTACACCTTC. Protein: CAWSRGFYGYTF.

The chain couples TRBV4-2 to TRBJ2-1; 10 nucleotides align to TRBD1. This CDR3 spans 16 amino acids. The V and J ends lost 1 base and 4 bases, in that order; junction bases with no gene match: 4. The germline CDR1 and CDR2 sequences are LGHNA and YNFKEQ. The CDR3 region has the DNA TGTGCCAGCAGCCAAGCTGGACAGGGGGAATACAATGAGCAGTTCTTC. Translated, it gives CASSQAGQGEYNEQFF.

This clone was detected only a few times. The chain carries TRBV5-6 and TRBJ2-3; 7 positions match TRBD1. CDR1 and CDR2 (germline): SGHDT, YYEEEE. This CDR3 is built from 15 residues. With V trimmed by 0 bases and J by 4 bases, 5 bases remained unmatched. The CDR3 sequence: CASSLGTGFSDTQYF. The CDR3 bases are TGTGCCAGCAGCTTGGGGACAGGCTTTTCAGATACGCAGTATTTT.

The sample holds a few counts of this clone. The rearrangement joins TRBV4-2 to TRBJ2-5; maybe TRBD2 (5 bases). Trimming removed 4 bases from V and 5 bases from J, with 11 bases in between. Germline V CDR1 and CDR2: LGHNA, YNFKEQ. The length of the CDR3 is 13 residues. CDR3 sequence reads: CASSLARAETQYF. DNA of the CDR3: TGTGCCAGCAGCCTCGCGAGGGCCGAGACCCAGTACTTC.

The chain is built from TRBV25-1 and TRBJ2-4; D is unclear. Trimming pared 3 bases from V and 7 bases from J, leaving 7 bases between. Germline V lookup: CDR1 MGHDK, CDR2 SYGVNS. This CDR3 region has 12 residues. The CDR3 region is CASSEAGNIQYF. The CDR3 nucleotides read TGTGCCAGCAGTGAGGCCGGGAACATTCAGTACTTC.

The chain joins TRBV14 to TRBJ2-7; D may match TRBD1 or TRBD2 (5 bases each). The germline CDR1 and CDR2 sequences are SGHDN and FVKESK. The CDR3 runs to 15 residues. Trimming took off 1 base at V and 4 bases at J, with 14 bases between the two ends. CDR3 DNA sequence: TGTGCCAGCAGCCAAGGGGACCCGCTATATTACGAGCAGTACTTC. Amino acids: CASSQGDPLYYEQYF.

The J gene is TRBJ2-5, the V gene TRBV29-1; D ambiguous. The CDR3 has 12 residues. Trimming took 3 bases from V and 5 from J, leaving 10 bases between them. CDR1 and CDR2 from the germline V gene are SQVTM and ANQGSEA. CDR3 nucleotide sequence: TGCAGCGTTGATCAGACCACTGAGACCCAGTACTTC. Encoded protein: CSVDQTTETQYF. Full variable domain (rest looked up from reference TRBV29-1 and TRBJ2-5): SAVISQKPSRDICQRGTSLTIQCQVDSQVTMMFWYRQQPGQSLTLIATANQGSEATYESGFVIDKFPISRPNLTFSTLTVSNMSPEDSSIYLCSVDQTTETQYFGPGTRLLVL.

The CDR3 protein is CASSAPGTQYF. CDR3 nucleotides: TGTGCCAGCTCAGCCCCGGGTACGCAGTATTTT. The chain is built from TRBV18 and TRBJ2-3; D is unclear. V lost 5 bases to trimming and J lost 8 bases, with 8 bases between them. This CDR3 is 11 amino acids long. Looked up from germline, CDR1 is KGHSH and CDR2 is LQKENI. Full variable domain (outside the CDR3, taken from reference TRBV18 and TRBJ2-3): NAGVMQNPRHLVRRRGQEARLRCSPMKGHSHVYWYRQLPEEGLKFMVYLQKENIIDESGMPKERFSAEFPKEGPSILRIQQVVRGDSAAYFCASSAPGTQYFGPGTRLTVL.

V gene TRBV27 combines with J gene TRBJ2-4; D may correspond to TRBD1 or TRBD2 (6 bases each). The CDR3 contains 15 residues. CDR1 and CDR2 (germline): MNHEY, SMNVEV (reference sequence). Trimming took off 6 bases at V and 6 bases at J, with 18 bases between the two ends. This CDR3 is CASSLSTGTGNIQYF. The CDR3 bases are TGTGCCAGCAGCTTAAGCACAGGGACTGGAAACATTCAGTACTTC.

This clone showed up just a few times. The chain employs TRBV4-3 and TRBJ2-3; a weak D match, TRBD2 (6 bases). Germline V gene lookup returns CDR1 LGHNA and CDR2 YSLEER. CDR3 length: 13 residues. V lost 8 bases, J lost 4 bases, and 13 bases lay in between. DNA for the CDR3: TGCGCCAGCGCACTGACTAGGGCAGATACGCAGTATTTT. It is translated as CASALTRADTQYF.

This clone was picked up a small number of times. The chain combines TRBV4-3 with TRBJ2-1; 7 nucleotides line up with TRBD1. V was pared by 4 bases and J by 3 bases, with 9 bases of the junction left unmatched. Germline CDR1 LGHNA, CDR2 YSLEER. This CDR3 comprises 16 residues. CDR3 nucleotide sequence: TGCGCCAGCAGCCGGCGACAGGGACCTAACTACAATGAGCAGTTCTTC. This translates into CASSRRQGPNYNEQFF.

The chain has TRBV5-1 and TRBJ2-3, with 10 bases lining up with TRBD2. With V trimmed by 5 bases and J by 2 bases, 8 bases remained unmatched. Germline CDR1 and CDR2: SGHRS and YFSETQ. The CDR3 is made up of 16 amino acids. DNA for the CDR3: TGCGCCAGCAGGCAAGGACTAGCGGAGACCACAGATACGCAGTATTTT. This sequence encodes CASRQGLAETTDTQYF. The complete variable domain, with remaining parts taken from reference TRBV5-1 and TRBJ2-3, reads KAGVTQTPRYLIKTRGQQVTLSCSPISGHRSVSWYQQTPGQGLQFLFEYFSETQRNKGNFPGRFSGRQFSNSRSEMNVSTLELGDSALYLCASRQGLAETTDTQYFGPGTRLTVL.

The chain couples TRBV5-1 to TRBJ2-5; a weak D match, TRBD2 (5 bases). Germline CDR1 reads SGHRS; CDR2 reads YFSETQ. The germline V and J ends were trimmed by 2 bases and 7 bases, with 12 bases remaining between them. The CDR3 has 13 amino acids. The CDR3 protein is CASSFGERATQYF. In DNA, the CDR3 is TGCGCCAGCAGCTTCGGGGAGCGAGCGACCCAGTACTTC.